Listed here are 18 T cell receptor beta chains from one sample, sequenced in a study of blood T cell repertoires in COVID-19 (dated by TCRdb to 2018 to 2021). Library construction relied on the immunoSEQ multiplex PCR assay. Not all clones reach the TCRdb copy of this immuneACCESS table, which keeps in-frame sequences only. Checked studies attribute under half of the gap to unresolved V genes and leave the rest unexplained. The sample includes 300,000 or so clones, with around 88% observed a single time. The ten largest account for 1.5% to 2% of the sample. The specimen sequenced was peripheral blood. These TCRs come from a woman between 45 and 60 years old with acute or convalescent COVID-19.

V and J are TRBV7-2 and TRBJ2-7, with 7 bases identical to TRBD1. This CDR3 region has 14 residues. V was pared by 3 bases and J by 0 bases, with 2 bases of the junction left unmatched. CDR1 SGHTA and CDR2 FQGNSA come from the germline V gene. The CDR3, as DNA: TGTGCCAGCAGCTTCCCAGGGGGCTCCTACGAGCAGTACTTC. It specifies CASSFPGGSYEQYF.

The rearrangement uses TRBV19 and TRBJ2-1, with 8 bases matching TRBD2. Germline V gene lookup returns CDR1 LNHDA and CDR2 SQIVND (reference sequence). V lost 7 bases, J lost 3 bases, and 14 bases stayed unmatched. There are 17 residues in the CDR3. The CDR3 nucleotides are TGTGCCAGTACAAATTCCGCGGGAGGTGGGTACTACAATGAGCAGTTCTTC. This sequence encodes CASTNSAGGGYYNEQFF.

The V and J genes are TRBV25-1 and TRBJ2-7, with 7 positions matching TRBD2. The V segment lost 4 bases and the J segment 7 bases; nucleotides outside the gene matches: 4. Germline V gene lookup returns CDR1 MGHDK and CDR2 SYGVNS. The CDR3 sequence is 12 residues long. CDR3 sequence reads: CASSANGGEQYF. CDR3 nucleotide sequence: TGTGCCAGCAGTGCGAACGGGGGGGAGCAGTACTTC.

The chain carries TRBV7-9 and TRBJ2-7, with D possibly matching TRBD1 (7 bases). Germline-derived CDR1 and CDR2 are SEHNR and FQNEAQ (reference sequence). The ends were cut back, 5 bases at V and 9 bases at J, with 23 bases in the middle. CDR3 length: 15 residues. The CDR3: CASSPGGTDPLGQYF. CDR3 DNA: TGTGCCAGCAGCCCAGGGGGGACAGATCCTTTGGGGCAGTACTTC.

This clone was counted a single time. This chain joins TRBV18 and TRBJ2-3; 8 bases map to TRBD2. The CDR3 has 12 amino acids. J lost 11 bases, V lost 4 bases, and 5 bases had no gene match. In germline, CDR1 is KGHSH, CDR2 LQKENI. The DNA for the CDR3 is TGTGCCAGCTCACAACTAGCGGAAGAGCAGTATTTT. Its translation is CASSQLAEEQYF.

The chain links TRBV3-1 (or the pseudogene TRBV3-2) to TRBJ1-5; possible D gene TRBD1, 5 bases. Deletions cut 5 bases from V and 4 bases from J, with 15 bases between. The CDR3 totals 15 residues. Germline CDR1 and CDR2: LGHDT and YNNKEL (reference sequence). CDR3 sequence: CASSLGGAENQPQHF. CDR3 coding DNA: TGTGCCAGCAGCTTAGGCGGGGCGGAAAATCAGCCCCAGCATTTT.

The CDR3 protein is CASSLLAGTGAGDSPLHF. The CDR3 nucleotides are TGTGCCAGCAGCTTACTGGCCGGGACAGGGGCCGGGGATTCACCCCTCCACTTT. The chain is built from TRBV7-2 and TRBJ1-6; 10 bases map to TRBD1. V was pared by 2 bases and J by 8 bases, with 12 bases of the junction left unmatched. Germline V gene lookup returns CDR1 SGHTA and CDR2 FQGNSA. CDR3 length equals 18 residues.

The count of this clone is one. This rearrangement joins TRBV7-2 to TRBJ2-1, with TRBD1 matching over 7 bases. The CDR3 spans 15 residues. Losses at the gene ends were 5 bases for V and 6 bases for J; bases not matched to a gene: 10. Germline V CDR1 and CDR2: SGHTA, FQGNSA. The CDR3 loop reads CASSPALHRGNEQFF. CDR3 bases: TGTGCCAGCAGCCCGGCCCTGCACAGGGGCAATGAGCAGTTCTTC.

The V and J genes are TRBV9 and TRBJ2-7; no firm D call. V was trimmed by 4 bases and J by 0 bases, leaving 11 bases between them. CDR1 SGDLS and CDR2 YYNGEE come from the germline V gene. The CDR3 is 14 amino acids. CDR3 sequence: CASSSTVSSYEQYF. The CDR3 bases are TGTGCCAGCAGCTCGACTGTTAGCTCCTACGAGCAGTACTTC.

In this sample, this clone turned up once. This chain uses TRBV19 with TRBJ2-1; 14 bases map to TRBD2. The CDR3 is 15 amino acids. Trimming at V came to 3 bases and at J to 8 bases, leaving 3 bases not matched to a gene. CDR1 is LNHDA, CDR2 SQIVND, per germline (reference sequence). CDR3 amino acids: CASSIGTSGSYEQFF. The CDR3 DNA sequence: TGTGCCAGTAGTATCGGGACTAGCGGGAGCTATGAGCAGTTCTTC.

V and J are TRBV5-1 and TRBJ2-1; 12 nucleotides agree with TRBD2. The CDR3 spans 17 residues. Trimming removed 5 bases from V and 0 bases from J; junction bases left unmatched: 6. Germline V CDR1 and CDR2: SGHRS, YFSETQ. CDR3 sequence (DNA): TGCGCCAGCAGAAGACTAGCGGGAGCGAGCTCCTACAATGAGCAGTTCTTC. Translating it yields CASRRLAGASSYNEQFF. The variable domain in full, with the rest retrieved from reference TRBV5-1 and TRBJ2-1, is KAGVTQTPRYLIKTRGQQVTLSCSPISGHRSVSWYQQTPGQGLQFLFEYFSETQRNKGNFPGRFSGRQFSNSRSEMNVSTLELGDSALYLCASRRLAGASSYNEQFFGPGTRLTVL.

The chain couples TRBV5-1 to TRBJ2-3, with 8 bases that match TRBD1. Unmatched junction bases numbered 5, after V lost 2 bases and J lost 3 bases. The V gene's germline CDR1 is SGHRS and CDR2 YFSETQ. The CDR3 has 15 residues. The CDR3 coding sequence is TGCGCCAGCAGCTTTGCCAGGGGGCATACAGATACGCAGTATTTT. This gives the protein CASSFARGHTDTQYF.

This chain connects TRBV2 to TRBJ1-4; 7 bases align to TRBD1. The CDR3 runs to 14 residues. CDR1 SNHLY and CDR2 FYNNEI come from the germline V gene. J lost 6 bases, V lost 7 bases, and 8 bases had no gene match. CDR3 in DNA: TGTGCCAGCATGGGAGACAGGGTCGATGAAAAACTGTTTTTT. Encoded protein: CASMGDRVDEKLFF.

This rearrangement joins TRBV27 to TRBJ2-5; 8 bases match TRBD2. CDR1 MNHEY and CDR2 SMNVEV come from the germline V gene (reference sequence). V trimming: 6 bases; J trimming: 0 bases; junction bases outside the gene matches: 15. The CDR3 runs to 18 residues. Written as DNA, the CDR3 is TGTGCCAGCAGCCCCTACCCCCATAGCGGGAAGTACCAAGAGACCCAGTACTTC. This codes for CASSPYPHSGKYQETQYF.

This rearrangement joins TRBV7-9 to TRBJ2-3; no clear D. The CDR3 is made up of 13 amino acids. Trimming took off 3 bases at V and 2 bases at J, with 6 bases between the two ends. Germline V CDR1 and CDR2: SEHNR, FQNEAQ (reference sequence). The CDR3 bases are TGTGCCAGCAGCTTCGAGTTCACAGATACGCAGTATTTT. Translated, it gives CASSFEFTDTQYF. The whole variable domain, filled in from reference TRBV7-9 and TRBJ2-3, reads DTGVSQNPRHKITKRGQNVTFRCDPISEHNRLYWYRQTLGQGPEFLTYFQNEAQLEKSRLLSDRFSAERPKGSFSTLEIQRTEQGDSAMYLCASSFEFTDTQYFGPGTRLTVL.

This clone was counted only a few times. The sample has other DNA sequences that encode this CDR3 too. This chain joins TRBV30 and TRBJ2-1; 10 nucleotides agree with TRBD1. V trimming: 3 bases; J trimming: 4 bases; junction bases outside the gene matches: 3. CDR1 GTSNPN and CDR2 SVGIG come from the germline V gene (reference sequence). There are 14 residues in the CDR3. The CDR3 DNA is TGTGCCTGGAGCGGGGACAGGGGTTACAATGAGCAGTTCTTC. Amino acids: CAWSGDRGYNEQFF.

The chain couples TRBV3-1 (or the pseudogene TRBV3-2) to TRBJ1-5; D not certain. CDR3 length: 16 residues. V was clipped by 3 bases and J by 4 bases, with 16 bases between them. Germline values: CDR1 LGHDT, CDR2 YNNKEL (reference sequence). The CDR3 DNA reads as TGTGCCAGCAGCCAGACCATCGGGTCTCTGAATCAGCCCCAGCATTTT. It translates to CASSQTIGSLNQPQHF.

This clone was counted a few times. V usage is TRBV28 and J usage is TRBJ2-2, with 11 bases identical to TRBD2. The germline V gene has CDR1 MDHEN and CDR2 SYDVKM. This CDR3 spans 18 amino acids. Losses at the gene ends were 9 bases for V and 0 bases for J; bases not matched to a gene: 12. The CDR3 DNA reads TGTGCCAGTTCAAGGGTTAGCGGGAGGGAGGCGAACACCGGGGAGCTGTTTTTT. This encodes CASSRVSGREANTGELFF.